This T cell receptor beta chain is from a study of Graves' ophthalmopathy and Graves' hyperthyroidism. On the study more broadly: Investigators collected peripheral blood at initial diagnosis, before any treatment was given. Study-wide findings and caveats: In blood, most expanded thyroid clonotypes above 0.001 frequency were also detected.

Using RNA transcripts, the TCR beta CDR3 regions were amplified. HTBI-primed RT-PCR formed the first round, and a multiplex PCR formed the second. MiXCR was run by TCRdb on the multiplex PCR reads, yielding one entry per CDR3 protein. The sample includes around 660,000 distinct CDR3 sequences, more than 40% of them seen just once. Clinical symptoms, serum thyroxine, TRAb, thyroid ultrasound and orbital computed tomography were relied on for diagnosis. Trimming left V 3 bases short and J 2 bases short, with 10 bases between. The germline gives CDR1 LNHDA, CDR2 SQIVND (reference sequence). The CDR3 is 14 residues long. In regard to this clonotype: Its cognate antigen is unknown.

This chain uses TRBV19 with TRBJ2-5; D gene uncertain. The source is an adult man with Graves' ophthalmopathy. The specimen was peripheral blood. This chain's CDR3 is CASSIGNFQETQYF. DNA of the CDR3: TGTGCCAGTAGTATCGGAAATTTTCAAGAGACCCAGTACTTC.